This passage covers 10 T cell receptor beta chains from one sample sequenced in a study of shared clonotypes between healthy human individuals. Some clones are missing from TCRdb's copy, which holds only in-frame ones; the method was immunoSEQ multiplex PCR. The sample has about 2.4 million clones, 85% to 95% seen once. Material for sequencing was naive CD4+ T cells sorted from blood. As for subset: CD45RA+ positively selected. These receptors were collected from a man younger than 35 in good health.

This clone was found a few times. For the CDR3, the DNA is TGTGCCAGCAGTGAAAGGGCTGAAGCTTTCTTT. Its translation: CASSERAEAFF. V and J are TRBV2 and TRBJ1-1; D call uncertain. In germline, CDR1 is SNHLY, CDR2 FYNNEI. This CDR3 has 11 residues. Trimming pared 2 bases from V and 6 bases from J, leaving 4 bases between.

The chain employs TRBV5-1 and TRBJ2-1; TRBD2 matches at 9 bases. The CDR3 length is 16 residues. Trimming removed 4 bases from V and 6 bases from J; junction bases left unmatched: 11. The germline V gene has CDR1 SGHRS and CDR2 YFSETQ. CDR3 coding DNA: TGCGCCAGCAGCGCGACAAGCGGGGGGCCAAGCAATGAGCAGTTCTTC. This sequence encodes CASSATSGGPSNEQFF.

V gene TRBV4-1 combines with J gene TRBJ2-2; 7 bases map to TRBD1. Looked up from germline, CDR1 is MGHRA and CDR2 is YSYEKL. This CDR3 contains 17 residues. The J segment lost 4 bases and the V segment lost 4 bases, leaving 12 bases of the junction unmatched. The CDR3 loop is CASSPETGTAITGELFF. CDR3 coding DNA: TGCGCCAGCAGCCCTGAAACCGGGACAGCAATCACCGGGGAGCTGTTTTTT.

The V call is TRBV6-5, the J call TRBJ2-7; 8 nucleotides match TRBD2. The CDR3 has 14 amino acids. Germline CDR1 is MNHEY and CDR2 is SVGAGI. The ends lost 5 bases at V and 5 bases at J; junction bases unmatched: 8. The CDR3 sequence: CASSILAGRDEQYF. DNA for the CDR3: TGTGCCAGCAGTATACTAGCCGGGAGGGACGAGCAGTACTTC.

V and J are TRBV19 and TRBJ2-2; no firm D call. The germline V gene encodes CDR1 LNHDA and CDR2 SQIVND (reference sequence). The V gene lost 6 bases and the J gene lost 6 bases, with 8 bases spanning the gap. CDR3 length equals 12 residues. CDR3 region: CASRKGSGELFF. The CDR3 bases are TGTGCCAGTAGGAAAGGTTCCGGGGAGCTGTTTTTT.

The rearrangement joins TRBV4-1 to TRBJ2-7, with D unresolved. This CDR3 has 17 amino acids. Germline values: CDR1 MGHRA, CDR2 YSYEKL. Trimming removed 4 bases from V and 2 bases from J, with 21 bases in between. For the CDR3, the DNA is TGCGCCAGCAGCCTGTCCTTCTTTGGGGATCGGGCCTACGAGCAGTACTTC. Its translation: CASSLSFFGDRAYEQYF.

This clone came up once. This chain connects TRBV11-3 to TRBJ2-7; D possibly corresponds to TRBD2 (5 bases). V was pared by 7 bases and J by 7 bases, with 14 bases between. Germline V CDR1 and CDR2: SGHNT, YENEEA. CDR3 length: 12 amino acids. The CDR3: CASTNTRGEQYF. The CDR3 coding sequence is TGTGCCAGCACTAACACACGGGGTGAGCAGTACTTC.

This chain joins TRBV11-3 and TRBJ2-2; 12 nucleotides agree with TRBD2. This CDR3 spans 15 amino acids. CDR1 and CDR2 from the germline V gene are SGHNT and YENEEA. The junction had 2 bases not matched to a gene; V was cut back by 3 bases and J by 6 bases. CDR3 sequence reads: CASSFGLAGPGELFF. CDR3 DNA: TGTGCCAGCAGCTTCGGACTAGCGGGGCCCGGGGAGCTGTTTTTT.

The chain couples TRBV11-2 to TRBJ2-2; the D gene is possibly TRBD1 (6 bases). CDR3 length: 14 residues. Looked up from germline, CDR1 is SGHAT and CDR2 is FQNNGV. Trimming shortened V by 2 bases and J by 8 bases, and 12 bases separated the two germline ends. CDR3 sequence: CASSLIQGVGELFF. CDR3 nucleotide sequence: TGTGCCAGCAGCTTAATACAGGGTGTAGGGGAGCTGTTTTTT.

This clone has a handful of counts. The CDR3 sequence: CAWSGGTGYQPQHF. The CDR3 DNA follows: TGTGCCTGGAGTGGGGGGACAGGGTATCAGCCCCAGCATTTT. This chain uses TRBV30 with TRBJ1-5; 9 nucleotides line up with TRBD1. The CDR3 contains 14 residues. CDR1 is GTSNPN and CDR2 is SVGIG in the germline V gene (reference sequence). V lost 1 base, J lost 5 bases, and 3 bases stayed unmatched.